This T cell receptor beta chain appears in the sequencing data of a study of CD8 T cells in ankylosing spondylitis. Overall study findings and caveats: Clones that were linked to disease were CD8+ and were relatively rare in peripheral blood. It appeared that ankylosing spondylitis blood was characterized by a TCR beta motif of several highly homologous variants. Reports say disease-linked clones showed up significantly more in matched ankylosing spondylitis synovial fluid.

The authors made TCR beta libraries by quantitative 5'-RACE with molecular barcodes. From the 5' RACE reads, TCRdb called clonotypes with MiXCR, one entry per CDR3 protein. The profile shows about 280,000 distinct CDR3 sequences, 15% to 20% of them singletons. This clonotype occurred many times. The antigen is unknown. The CDR3 is 12 amino acids. The ends were cut back, 5 bases at V and 4 bases at J, with 6 bases in the middle. Looked up from germline, CDR1 is ENHRY and CDR2 is SYGVKD. What was sequenced was blood, either unsorted or a sorted T cell fraction (not recorded which). The chain uses TRBV10-3 and TRBJ1-3, with unresolved D. This sequence was found in a male donor with ankylosing spondylitis or in good health (not recorded which). CDR3 bases: TGTGCCATCAGTACGGGGGGAAACACCATATATTTT. It encodes CAISTGGNTIYF.